This T cell receptor beta chain was sequenced in a study of cytotoxic CD8 clonotypes in ibrutinib-treated CLL. Germline loops: CDR1 SGHRS, CDR2 YFSETQ. The CDR3 covers 11 residues. V was shortened by 2 bases and J by 6 bases, with 4 bases between the two germline ends. Assay used: immunoSEQ multiplex PCR; TCRdb lists only in-frame clones, some missing. The repertoire holds 150,000 or so clones, about four fifths seen once, with 10% to 15% in the top ten. The chain carries TRBV5-1 and TRBJ2-3; D not resolved. This sequence originates from a human donor with chronic lymphocytic leukemia. The specimen comprised PBMCs, sampled after 12 months of ibrutinib treatment. DNA for the CDR3: TGCGCCAGCAGCTTAGAGGATACGCAGTATTTT. It codes for CASSLEDTQYF. The whole variable domain, filled in from reference TRBV5-1 and TRBJ2-3, reads KAGVTQTPRYLIKTRGQQVTLSCSPISGHRSVSWYQQTPGQGLQFLFEYFSETQRNKGNFPGRFSGRQFSNSRSEMNVSTLELGDSALYLCASSLEDTQYFGPGTRLTVL.